Here is one T cell receptor (beta chain) with its context. What it binds is unknown. Uncontrolled infection, other autoimmune disease, pregnancy or lactation led to exclusion. The data stem from a study of T cells in Graves' hyperthyroidism and ophthalmopathy. General observations from the study: Peripheral blood also featured most of the thyroid clonotypes expanded above 0.001. Using 13 V-J features, a model discriminated ophthalmopathy from stable hyperthyroidism.

Amplified TCR beta CDR3 regions came from RNA transcripts. Primed by the HTBI set, a first-round RT-PCR was run on the TCR CDR3. MiXCR was run by TCRdb on the multiplex PCR reads, yielding one entry per CDR3 protein. The data contain 500,000 to 800,000 distinct CDR3 sequences, 45% of them seen just once; the ten biggest clones take up roughly 7.2%. With 1 base removed from V and 1 base from J, the gap between germline ends came to 13 bases. This CDR3 has 16 amino acids. Per the germline V gene, CDR1 is MGHRA and CDR2 is YSYEKL. The TCR was taken from an adult man with Graves' disease, either hyperthyroidism or ophthalmopathy (not recorded which). The chain has TRBV4-1 and TRBJ1-1; D unclear. Material: peripheral blood or thyroid tissue (not recorded which). The chain's CDR3 is CASSQANGWGNTEAFF. The CDR3 coding sequence is TGCGCCAGCAGCCAAGCGAATGGGTGGGGGAACACTGAAGCTTTCTTT.